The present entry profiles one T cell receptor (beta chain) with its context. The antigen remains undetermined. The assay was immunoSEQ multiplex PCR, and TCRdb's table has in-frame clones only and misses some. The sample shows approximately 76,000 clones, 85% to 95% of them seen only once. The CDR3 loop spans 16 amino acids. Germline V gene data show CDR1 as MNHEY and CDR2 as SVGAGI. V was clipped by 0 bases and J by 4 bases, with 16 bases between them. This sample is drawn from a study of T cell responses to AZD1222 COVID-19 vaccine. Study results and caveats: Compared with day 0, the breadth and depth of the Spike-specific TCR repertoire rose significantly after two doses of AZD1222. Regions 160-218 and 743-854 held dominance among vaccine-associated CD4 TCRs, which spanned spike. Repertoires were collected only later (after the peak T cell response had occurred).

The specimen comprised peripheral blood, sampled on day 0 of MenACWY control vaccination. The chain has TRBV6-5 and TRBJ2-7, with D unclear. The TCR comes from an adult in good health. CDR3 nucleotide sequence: TGTGCCAGCAGTTACTCGGGTCCGGATTTGGGGTACGAGCAGTACTTC. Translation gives CASSYSGPDLGYEQYF.